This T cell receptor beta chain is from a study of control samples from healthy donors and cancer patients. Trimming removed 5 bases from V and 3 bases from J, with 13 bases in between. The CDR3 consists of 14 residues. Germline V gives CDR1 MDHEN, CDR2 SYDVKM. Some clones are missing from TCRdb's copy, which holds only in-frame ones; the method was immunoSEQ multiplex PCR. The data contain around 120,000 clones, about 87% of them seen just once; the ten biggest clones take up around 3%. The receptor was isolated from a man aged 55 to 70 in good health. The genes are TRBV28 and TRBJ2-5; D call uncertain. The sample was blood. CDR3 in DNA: TGTGCCAGCAGTCCCACCCTCAATAAAGAGACCCAGTACTTC. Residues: CASSPTLNKETQYF.